Listed below are T cell receptor beta chains from one sample, sequenced in a study of OX40 agonist ivuxolimab in advanced cancers. Clones were sequenced by immunoSEQ multiplex PCR, and TCRdb holds only the in-frame ones, with some missing. The sample has some 61,000 clones; 75% to 90% are singletons. Specimen: CD4+ or CD8+ T cells sorted from blood, collected in a trial of the OX40 agonist ivuxolimab. Receptors originate from an adult with an advanced solid tumor such as melanoma, head and neck, liver or kidney cancer. The CDR3 runs from the conserved cysteine through the conserved F or W. Each record gives: CDR3 DNA, CDR3 protein, V gene, clone size, D gene, J gene. D genes are given only for firm matches. The size of a clone is reported for some rows only, either as once, few or many, or as a class for expanded clones.

CDR3 DNA: TGTGCCAGCAGACGGACTAGCGATTGGGTGGAGACCCAGTACTTC
CDR3 protein: CASRRTSDWVETQYF
V gene: TRBV27
clone size: .
D gene: TRBD2
J gene: TRBJ2-5

CDR3 DNA: TGTGCCAGCAGTGCTAGGACAGGGGGTAACATTCAGTACTTC
CDR3 protein: CASSARTGGNIQYF
V gene: TRBV28
clone size: .
D gene: TRBD1
J gene: TRBJ2-4

CDR3 DNA: TGTGCCAGCAGCTTATTGCTCGGGGACCCGGTGGGTGAGCAGTTCTTC
CDR3 protein: CASSLLLGDPVGEQFF
V gene: TRBV7-9
clone size: .
D gene: .
J gene: TRBJ2-1

CDR3 DNA: TGTGCCAGCAGCTTAGCCAGCAATCAGCCCCAGCATTTT
CDR3 protein: CASSLASNQPQHF
V gene: TRBV7-9
clone size: .
D gene: .
J gene: TRBJ1-5

CDR3 DNA: TGTGCCAGCTCACCGACAGGGGGCTGGGAGACCCAGTACTTC
CDR3 protein: CASSPTGGWETQYF
V gene: TRBV18
clone size: .
D gene: TRBD1
J gene: TRBJ2-5

CDR3 DNA: TGTGCCAGTAGCCGCGAAGGGGGCTACGAGCAGTACTTC
CDR3 protein: CASSREGGYEQYF
V gene: TRBV19
clone size: once
D gene: .
J gene: TRBJ2-7

CDR3 DNA: TGTGCCAGCAGACGAGGGACTAGTGGAGATACGCAGTATTTT
CDR3 protein: CASRRGTSGDTQYF
V gene: TRBV7-3
clone size: .
D gene: TRBD2
J gene: TRBJ2-3

CDR3 DNA: TGTGCCAGTAGTATTTCAGTGACGGTGAACACTGAAGCTTTCTTT
CDR3 protein: CASSISVTVNTEAFF
V gene: TRBV19
clone size: .
D gene: .
J gene: TRBJ1-1

CDR3 DNA: TGTGCCAGCAGCGCCGCTCGGGACGGCGTGGAAGATACGCAGTATTTT
CDR3 protein: CASSAARDGVEDTQYF
V gene: TRBV7-3
clone size: .
D gene: .
J gene: TRBJ2-3

CDR3 DNA: TGTGCCACCAGCAGAGATAGAGGCCTAGCGGGGTACAATGAGCAGTTCTTC
CDR3 protein: CATSRDRGLAGYNEQFF
V gene: TRBV15
clone size: .
D gene: TRBD2
J gene: TRBJ2-1

CDR3 DNA: TGTGCCAGCAGCTTGGGAGACAGGAACACTGAAGCTTTCTTT
CDR3 protein: CASSLGDRNTEAFF
V gene: TRBV5-6
clone size: .
D gene: .
J gene: TRBJ1-1

CDR3 DNA: TGTGCCAGCAGCTTGGGGGCAGGGGAAAATCAGCCCCAGCATTTT
CDR3 protein: CASSLGAGENQPQHF
V gene: TRBV7-8
clone size: .
D gene: .
J gene: TRBJ1-5

CDR3 DNA: TGTGCCAGCAGTTACTTTCCGGGACAGGGAAACACCATATATTTT
CDR3 protein: CASSYFPGQGNTIYF
V gene: TRBV6-5
clone size: .
D gene: TRBD1
J gene: TRBJ1-3

CDR3 DNA: TGTGCCAGCAGCTTAAATGGGCCAGGGGTGGGAAAGAACGAGCAGTACTTC
CDR3 protein: CASSLNGPGVGKNEQYF
V gene: TRBV7-3
clone size: .
D gene: .
J gene: TRBJ2-7

CDR3 DNA: TGTGCCAGCAGTTCCGGGACAGGGGTCGGGGAGACCCAGTACTTC
CDR3 protein: CASSSGTGVGETQYF
V gene: TRBV28
clone size: once
D gene: TRBD1
J gene: TRBJ2-5

CDR3 DNA: TGCAGCGGATCTAGCGGGAGGGCCGGGGAGCTGTTTTTT
CDR3 protein: CSGSSGRAGELFF
V gene: TRBV29-1
clone size: .
D gene: TRBD2
J gene: TRBJ2-2

CDR3 DNA: TGCGCCAGCAGCTTCGAACTAGGGTATGAGCAGTTCTTC
CDR3 protein: CASSFELGYEQFF
V gene: TRBV5-1
clone size: .
D gene: .
J gene: TRBJ2-1

CDR3 DNA: TGCGCCAGCAGCTTGGCTGAGATCTACAATGAGCAGTTCTTC
CDR3 protein: CASSLAEIYNEQFF
V gene: TRBV5-1
clone size: .
D gene: .
J gene: TRBJ2-1

CDR3 DNA: TGCAGTGCCTTGCTGTCCTACGAGCAGTACTTC
CDR3 protein: CSALLSYEQYF
V gene: TRBV20-1
clone size: .
D gene: .
J gene: TRBJ2-7

CDR3 DNA: TGTGCCAGCAGTCGTACTGCGGGAGGTTCGTTTGTTGATGAGCAGTTCTTC
CDR3 protein: CASSRTAGGSFVDEQFF
V gene: TRBV9
clone size: .
D gene: TRBD2
J gene: TRBJ2-1

CDR3 DNA: TGTGCCAGCAGCCAAGATCACGCACAGTTTTACGATGGCTACACCTTC
CDR3 protein: CASSQDHAQFYDGYTF
V gene: TRBV4-2
clone size: .
D gene: .
J gene: TRBJ1-2

CDR3 DNA: TGTGCCAGCAGTTTTGGACAGATCTATGGCTACACCTTC
CDR3 protein: CASSFGQIYGYTF
V gene: TRBV28
clone size: .
D gene: .
J gene: TRBJ1-2